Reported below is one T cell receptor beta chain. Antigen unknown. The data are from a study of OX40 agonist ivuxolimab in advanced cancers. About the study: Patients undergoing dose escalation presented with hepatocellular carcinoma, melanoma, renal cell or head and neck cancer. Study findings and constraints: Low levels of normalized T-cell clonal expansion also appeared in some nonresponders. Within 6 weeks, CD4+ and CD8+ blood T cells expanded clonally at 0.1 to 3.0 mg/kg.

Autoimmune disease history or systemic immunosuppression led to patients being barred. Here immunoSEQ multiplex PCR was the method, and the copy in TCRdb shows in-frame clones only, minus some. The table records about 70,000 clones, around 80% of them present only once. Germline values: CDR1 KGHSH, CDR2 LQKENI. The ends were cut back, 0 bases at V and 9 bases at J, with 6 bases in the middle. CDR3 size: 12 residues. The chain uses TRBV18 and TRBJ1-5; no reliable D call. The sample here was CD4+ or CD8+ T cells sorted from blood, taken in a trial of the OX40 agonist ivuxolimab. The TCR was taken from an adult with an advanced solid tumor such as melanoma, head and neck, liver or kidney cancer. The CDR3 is CASSPPGRPQHF. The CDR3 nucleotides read TGTGCCAGCTCACCACCGGGTCGGCCCCAGCATTTT.